Listed below are T cell receptor beta chains from one sample, sequenced in a study of blood T cell repertoires in COVID-19. Some clones are missing from TCRdb's copy, which holds only in-frame ones; the method was immunoSEQ multiplex PCR. The table lists fewer than 25,000 clones, 85% to 90% of them singletons. Sequencing was performed on peripheral blood. These receptors came from a man aged 70 or older with COVID-19, enrolled during active disease. The CDR3 runs from the conserved cysteine through the conserved F or W. The order of the fields is clone size, V gene, D gene, CDR3 length, J gene, CDR3 DNA, CDR3 protein. A D gene is named only where the DNA matches it firmly. Clone size appears in some rows only: once, few, many, or a class for an expanded clone.

clone size: -; V gene: TRBV5-4; D gene: TRBD2; CDR3 length: 15; J gene: TRBJ2-7; CDR3 DNA: TGTGCCAGCAGCTTTAGCGGGACCCCGGCTTACGAGCAGTACTTC; CDR3 protein: CASSFSGTPAYEQYF
clone size: -; V gene: TRBV7-2; D gene: TRBD1; CDR3 length: 15; J gene: TRBJ1-2; CDR3 DNA: TGTGCCAGCAGCTACCGGACAGGGGGGAACTATGGCTACACCTTC; CDR3 protein: CASSYRTGGNYGYTF
clone size: -; V gene: TRBV19; D gene: -; CDR3 length: 14; J gene: TRBJ2-7; CDR3 DNA: TGTGCCAGTAGTAGTCAGGGCAGCATCCACGAGCAGTACTTC; CDR3 protein: CASSSQGSIHEQYF
clone size: -; V gene: TRBV5-1; D gene: -; CDR3 length: 15; J gene: TRBJ2-2; CDR3 DNA: TGCGCCAGCAGCTTAGGCCAGGCCGGATACGGGGAGCTGTTTTTT; CDR3 protein: CASSLGQAGYGELFF
clone size: -; V gene: TRBV7-6; D gene: TRBD2; CDR3 length: 15; J gene: TRBJ2-3; CDR3 DNA: TGTGCCAGCAGCTTCTCTAGCGGGAGGTCCGATACGCAGTATTTT; CDR3 protein: CASSFSSGRSDTQYF
clone size: -; V gene: TRBV5-1; D gene: -; CDR3 length: 14; J gene: TRBJ1-1; CDR3 DNA: TGCGCCAGCAGCTTGTATAGGCAGGGCACTGAAGCTTTCTTT; CDR3 protein: CASSLYRQGTEAFF
clone size: -; V gene: TRBV10-2; D gene: TRBD2; CDR3 length: 18; J gene: TRBJ2-7; CDR3 DNA: TGCGCCAGCAGTGAGTCGACGCCTAGCGGGAGGAGCTCCTACGAGCAGTACTTC; CDR3 protein: CASSESTPSGRSSYEQYF
clone size: -; V gene: TRBV7-9; D gene: TRBD2; CDR3 length: 15; J gene: TRBJ2-3; CDR3 DNA: TGTGCCAGCAGCCTTAGCGGGAGCCCAGCCCAAACGCAGTATTTT; CDR3 protein: CASSLSGSPAQTQYF
clone size: -; V gene: TRBV27; D gene: -; CDR3 length: 13; J gene: TRBJ2-7; CDR3 DNA: TGTGCCAGCAGCTCGGGACAATACTACGAGCAGTACTTC; CDR3 protein: CASSSGQYYEQYF
clone size: -; V gene: TRBV5-6; D gene: TRBD2; CDR3 length: 14; J gene: TRBJ2-1; CDR3 DNA: TGTGCCAGCAGCTTTGCTAGCGGCCACAATGAGCAGTTCTTC; CDR3 protein: CASSFASGHNEQFF
clone size: -; V gene: TRBV4-1; D gene: -; CDR3 length: 15; J gene: TRBJ1-2; CDR3 DNA: TGCGCCAGCAGCCAAGTGGAAGGGGGTAACTATGGCTACACCTTC; CDR3 protein: CASSQVEGGNYGYTF
clone size: -; V gene: TRBV19; D gene: -; CDR3 length: 13; J gene: TRBJ1-2; CDR3 DNA: TGTGCCAGTAGTATCGGCAGGGAAGACGGCTACACCTTC; CDR3 protein: CASSIGREDGYTF
clone size: -; V gene: TRBV3-1/TRBV3-2; D gene: TRBD2; CDR3 length: 15; J gene: TRBJ2-7; CDR3 DNA: TGTGCCAGCAGCGGACCGACTAGCGGGAGCTACGAGCAGTACTTC; CDR3 protein: CASSGPTSGSYEQYF
clone size: -; V gene: TRBV5-6; D gene: TRBD2; CDR3 length: 15; J gene: TRBJ2-7; CDR3 DNA: TGTGCCAGCAGCTTGGGACTAGCCTTCTCCTACGAGCAGTACTTC; CDR3 protein: CASSLGLAFSYEQYF
clone size: -; V gene: TRBV5-6; D gene: -; CDR3 length: 14; J gene: TRBJ2-7; CDR3 DNA: TGTGCCAGCAGCTTGGGGTGGACAACCTACGAGCAGTACTTC; CDR3 protein: CASSLGWTTYEQYF
clone size: -; V gene: TRBV18; D gene: TRBD1; CDR3 length: 15; J gene: TRBJ2-4; CDR3 DNA: TGTGCCAGCACAGGGAGACAGGGGGCCAAAAACATTCAGTACTTC; CDR3 protein: CASTGRQGAKNIQYF
clone size: -; V gene: TRBV5-1; D gene: TRBD1; CDR3 length: 13; J gene: TRBJ1-2; CDR3 DNA: TGCGCCAGCAGCATAGACAGGGGAAATGGCTACACCTTC; CDR3 protein: CASSIDRGNGYTF
clone size: -; V gene: TRBV6-6; D gene: -; CDR3 length: 15; J gene: TRBJ1-2; CDR3 DNA: TGTGCCAGCAGTTACCCGGGACTGGGGGATGAAGGCTACACCTTC; CDR3 protein: CASSYPGLGDEGYTF
clone size: -; V gene: TRBV15; D gene: TRBD2; CDR3 length: 16; J gene: TRBJ2-3; CDR3 DNA: TGTGCCACCAGCAGAGAAGGCGGGGGTGGTACAGATACGCAGTATTTT; CDR3 protein: CATSREGGGGTDTQYF
clone size: -; V gene: TRBV18; D gene: -; CDR3 length: 15; J gene: TRBJ1-1; CDR3 DNA: TGTGCCAGCTCACCTGGTACCAGGGCGAACACTGAAGCTTTCTTT; CDR3 protein: CASSPGTRANTEAFF
clone size: -; V gene: TRBV29-1; D gene: TRBD2; CDR3 length: 15; J gene: TRBJ2-1; CDR3 DNA: TGCAGCGTCATGGGACTAGCTTTAGCCTACAATGAGCAGTTCTTC; CDR3 protein: CSVMGLALAYNEQFF
clone size: -; V gene: TRBV5-1; D gene: TRBD1; CDR3 length: 17; J gene: TRBJ1-2; CDR3 DNA: TGCGCCAGCAGCTTTTCCATAGGGACAGGGAGTCTCTATGGCTACACCTTC; CDR3 protein: CASSFSIGTGSLYGYTF
clone size: few; V gene: TRBV2; D gene: -; CDR3 length: 14; J gene: TRBJ1-1; CDR3 DNA: TGTGCCAGCAGGCCTCAGGGCGGGAGCACTGAAGCTTTCTTT; CDR3 protein: CASRPQGGSTEAFF
clone size: -; V gene: TRBV18; D gene: TRBD2; CDR3 length: 15; J gene: TRBJ2-1; CDR3 DNA: TGTGCCAGCTCACCCTTCCTAGCGGGGTTGGATGAGCAGTTCTTC; CDR3 protein: CASSPFLAGLDEQFF
clone size: -; V gene: TRBV7-8; D gene: TRBD1; CDR3 length: 14; J gene: TRBJ1-2; CDR3 DNA: TGTGCCAGCAGTCTAACGACAGGGAGATACGGCTACACCTTC; CDR3 protein: CASSLTTGRYGYTF
clone size: -; V gene: TRBV4-2; D gene: -; CDR3 length: 15; J gene: TRBJ1-5; CDR3 DNA: TGTGCCAGCAGCCAAGAGGGGGCTGGGTATCAGCCCCAGCATTTT; CDR3 protein: CASSQEGAGYQPQHF
clone size: -; V gene: TRBV5-1; D gene: -; CDR3 length: 15; J gene: TRBJ1-6; CDR3 DNA: TGCGCCAGCAGCTTGGTGCAAATCGGCGGTTCACCCCTCCACTTT; CDR3 protein: CASSLVQIGGSPLHF
clone size: few; V gene: TRBV18; D gene: -; CDR3 length: 15; J gene: TRBJ1-2; CDR3 DNA: TGTGCCAGCTCACCGGGGAGGGGAGGGCACTATGGCTACACCTTC; CDR3 protein: CASSPGRGGHYGYTF
clone size: once; V gene: TRBV30; D gene: TRBD1; CDR3 length: 14; J gene: TRBJ1-1; CDR3 DNA: TGTGCCTGGGTATCCGGGACAGCGAACACTGAAGCTTTCTTT; CDR3 protein: CAWVSGTANTEAFF
clone size: -; V gene: TRBV11-2; D gene: TRBD1; CDR3 length: 15; J gene: TRBJ2-1; CDR3 DNA: TGTGCCAGCAGCCGGGATGGGGGACAGAACAATGAGCAGTTCTTC; CDR3 protein: CASSRDGGQNNEQFF
clone size: -; V gene: TRBV27; D gene: -; CDR3 length: 12; J gene: TRBJ2-1; CDR3 DNA: TGTGCTTCGCGGGGCTCCTACAATGAGCAGTTCTTC; CDR3 protein: CASRGSYNEQFF
clone size: -; V gene: TRBV6-5; D gene: -; CDR3 length: 16; J gene: TRBJ1-5; CDR3 DNA: TGTGCCAGCAGTTATTCCCGTAGTTATAGCAATCAGCCCCAGCATTTT; CDR3 protein: CASSYSRSYSNQPQHF
clone size: -; V gene: TRBV5-1; D gene: -; CDR3 length: 14; J gene: TRBJ1-1; CDR3 DNA: TGCGCCAGCAGCTTGGAGAGTGTGAACACTGAAGCTTTCTTT; CDR3 protein: CASSLESVNTEAFF
clone size: -; V gene: TRBV12-3/TRBV12-4; D gene: TRBD2; CDR3 length: 13; J gene: TRBJ2-5; CDR3 DNA: TGTGCCAGTGCTACCGGGGAGGGGGAGACCCAGTACTTC; CDR3 protein: CASATGEGETQYF
clone size: -; V gene: TRBV18; D gene: -; CDR3 length: 16; J gene: TRBJ2-1; CDR3 DNA: TGTGCCAGCTCACCCCTACATCCGGGACACAGGAATGAGCAGTTCTTC; CDR3 protein: CASSPLHPGHRNEQFF
clone size: -; V gene: TRBV7-2; D gene: -; CDR3 length: 14; J gene: TRBJ2-1; CDR3 DNA: TGTGCCAGCAGCTTTCGGGAAGGCGGTCTCGAGCAGTTCTTC; CDR3 protein: CASSFREGGLEQFF
clone size: -; V gene: TRBV29-1; D gene: TRBD2; CDR3 length: 14; J gene: TRBJ2-5; CDR3 DNA: TGCAGCGTAACTCCCGGGACTAGGAGAGAGACCCAGTACTTC; CDR3 protein: CSVTPGTRRETQYF
clone size: -; V gene: TRBV11-1; D gene: TRBD1; CDR3 length: 18; J gene: TRBJ2-5; CDR3 DNA: TGTGCCAGCAGCTTAGCCCGGGGGGACAGGGCGTCGGCAGAGACCCAGTACTTC; CDR3 protein: CASSLARGDRASAETQYF
clone size: -; V gene: TRBV6-6; D gene: -; CDR3 length: 13; J gene: TRBJ1-1; CDR3 DNA: TGTGCCAGCAGTCAACCCGGGGGAAGGGGAGCTTTCTTT; CDR3 protein: CASSQPGGRGAFF
clone size: -; V gene: TRBV5-4; D gene: -; CDR3 length: 13; J gene: TRBJ2-5; CDR3 DNA: TGTGCCAGCAGCCCGGGACAAAGAGAGACCCAGTACTTC; CDR3 protein: CASSPGQRETQYF
clone size: -; V gene: TRBV6-6; D gene: -; CDR3 length: 14; J gene: TRBJ2-1; CDR3 DNA: TGTGCCAGCACCTTTACGGGGGGGACAGGGGAGCAGTTCTTC; CDR3 protein: CASTFTGGTGEQFF
clone size: -; V gene: TRBV27; D gene: TRBD2; CDR3 length: 14; J gene: TRBJ2-7; CDR3 DNA: TGTGCCAGCAGACGACTAGCGAAGTCCTACGAGCAGTACTTC; CDR3 protein: CASRRLAKSYEQYF
clone size: few; V gene: TRBV11-2; D gene: TRBD1; CDR3 length: 15; J gene: TRBJ1-2; CDR3 DNA: TGTGCCAGCAGCTTGGGACAGGGAGAATACTATGGCTACACCTTC; CDR3 protein: CASSLGQGEYYGYTF
clone size: -; V gene: TRBV21-1; D gene: -; CDR3 length: 15; J gene: TRBJ1-3; CDR3 DNA: TGTGCCTCCGGGACTGATGTATTCTCTGGAAACACCATATATTTT; CDR3 protein: CASGTDVFSGNTIYF
clone size: -; V gene: TRBV2; D gene: -; CDR3 length: 15; J gene: TRBJ2-5; CDR3 DNA: TGTGCCAGCAGCGCCACCCTCCCGACGGGGGAGACCCAGTACTTC; CDR3 protein: CASSATLPTGETQYF
clone size: -; V gene: TRBV15; D gene: TRBD2; CDR3 length: 17; J gene: TRBJ2-3; CDR3 DNA: TGTGCCACCAGCAGGCCGGGACTAGCGGGAGTGGCAGATACGCAGTATTTT; CDR3 protein: CATSRPGLAGVADTQYF
clone size: -; V gene: TRBV19; D gene: -; CDR3 length: 14; J gene: TRBJ1-4; CDR3 DNA: TGTGCCAGTAGTATAACTGGGGGCGAGGAAAAACTGTTTTTT; CDR3 protein: CASSITGGEEKLFF
clone size: -; V gene: TRBV2; D gene: -; CDR3 length: 13; J gene: TRBJ2-7; CDR3 DNA: TGTGCCAGCAGCTGGCAGGCCGGCTACGAGCAGTACTTC; CDR3 protein: CASSWQAGYEQYF
clone size: -; V gene: TRBV19; D gene: TRBD1; CDR3 length: 15; J gene: TRBJ2-5; CDR3 DNA: TGTGCCAGTAGCGGGACAGCGAGACTCCAAGAGACCCAGTACTTC; CDR3 protein: CASSGTARLQETQYF
clone size: -; V gene: TRBV4-2; D gene: -; CDR3 length: 13; J gene: TRBJ2-7; CDR3 DNA: TGTGCCAGCAGCGCCCGACGCGGGTGGGAGCAGTACTTC; CDR3 protein: CASSARRGWEQYF
clone size: -; V gene: TRBV5-1; D gene: -; CDR3 length: 15; J gene: TRBJ2-2; CDR3 DNA: TGCGCCAGCAGCTTGTCAGGGATGAACACCGGGGAGCTGTTTTTT; CDR3 protein: CASSLSGMNTGELFF